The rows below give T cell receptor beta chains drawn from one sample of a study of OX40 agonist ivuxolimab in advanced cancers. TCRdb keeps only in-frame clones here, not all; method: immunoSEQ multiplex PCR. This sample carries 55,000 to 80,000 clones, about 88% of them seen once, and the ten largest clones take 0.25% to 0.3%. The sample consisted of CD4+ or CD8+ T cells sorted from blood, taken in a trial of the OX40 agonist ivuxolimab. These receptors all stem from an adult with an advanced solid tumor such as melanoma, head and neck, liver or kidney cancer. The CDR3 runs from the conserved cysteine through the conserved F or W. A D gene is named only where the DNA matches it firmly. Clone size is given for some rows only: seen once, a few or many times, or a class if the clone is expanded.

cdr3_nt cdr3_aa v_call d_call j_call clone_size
TGTGCCAGCAGCTTAGTCGGGGACTACAATGAGCAGTTCTTC CASSLVGDYNEQFF TRBV7-9 NA TRBJ2-1 once
TGCGCCAGCAAAACCCAAACAGGCGACACGGATACGCAGTATTTT CASKTQTGDTDTQYF TRBV5-1 NA TRBJ2-3 few
TGTGCCAGCTCACCACCGGGAGAAAAACTGTTTTTT CASSPPGEKLFF TRBV18 NA TRBJ1-4 NA
TGCAGTGCGAGGATACAAGAGACCCAGTACTTC CSARIQETQYF TRBV20-1 NA TRBJ2-5 NA
TGTGCCAGTTATCCGGGACAGCTAAACACTGAAGCTTTCTTT CASYPGQLNTEAFF TRBV6-5 TRBD1 TRBJ1-1 NA
TGTGCCAGCGAGCGGGAAAGAGGCACAGATACGCAGTATTTT CASERERGTDTQYF TRBV28 TRBD2 TRBJ2-3 NA
TGTGCCAGCGAGACGGCGACGGGGGTTGGAAACACCATATATTTT CASETATGVGNTIYF TRBV7-9 NA TRBJ1-3 NA
TGCGCCAGCAGTGGGACTAGCGGGAGTTCAGATACGCAGTATTTT CASSGTSGSSDTQYF TRBV10-2 TRBD2 TRBJ2-3 NA
TGTGCCAGCTCACAGGGAACAGGGGGCAATTACAATGAGCAGTTCTTC CASSQGTGGNYNEQFF TRBV18 TRBD1 TRBJ2-1 NA
TGCAGCGTTGTCGTTCGTAGCGAAGAGACCCAGTACTTC CSVVVRSEETQYF TRBV29-1 NA TRBJ2-5 NA
TGTGCCAGCAGCTTGACGACATACCACTCTGGAAACACCATATATTTT CASSLTTYHSGNTIYF TRBV5-8 NA TRBJ1-3 NA
TGTGCCAGCAGCTCCCATCCAAACTCCTACAATGAGCAGTTCTTC CASSSHPNSYNEQFF TRBV9 NA TRBJ2-1 NA
TGCGCCAGCAGTGAGTTTGAGGAGAATCAGCCCCAGCATTTT CASSEFEENQPQHF TRBV10-2 NA TRBJ1-5 NA
TGTGCCAGCAGCTACGGACAGGGTGTATACGAGCAGTACTTC CASSYGQGVYEQYF TRBV7-8 TRBD1 TRBJ2-7 once
TGTGCCAGCAGCCGGACTAGCGGAGACACCGGGGAGCTGTTTTTT CASSRTSGDTGELFF TRBV7-8 TRBD2 TRBJ2-2 NA
TGTGCCAGCAGCGTAGAAGTGGCCGAGAGACAGCCCCAGCATTTT CASSVEVAERQPQHF TRBV9 NA TRBJ1-5 NA
TGTGCCAGCAGACCAACCCTACAGGGACTGAACACTGAAGCTTTCTTT CASRPTLQGLNTEAFF TRBV27 NA TRBJ1-1 NA
TGTGCCAGCTCACCATTTCCGTCGGGGACTTACCAAGAGACCCAGTACTTC CASSPFPSGTYQETQYF TRBV18 NA TRBJ2-5 NA
TGTGCCAGCAGCCAAGGACAGCACTATGGCTACACCTTC CASSQGQHYGYTF TRBV11-2 NA TRBJ1-2 NA
TGTGCCAGCAGCATCGGACAGGGGGAAAACTATGGCTACACCTTC CASSIGQGENYGYTF TRBV4-2 TRBD1 TRBJ1-2 NA
TGTGCCAGCAGCTTGGGACAGGGAAACTATGGCTACACCTTC CASSLGQGNYGYTF TRBV7-8 TRBD1 TRBJ1-2 NA
TGTGCCAGCGCGCGGGCCCGGGGTGAGACCCAGTACTTC CASARARGETQYF TRBV6-5 NA TRBJ2-5 few